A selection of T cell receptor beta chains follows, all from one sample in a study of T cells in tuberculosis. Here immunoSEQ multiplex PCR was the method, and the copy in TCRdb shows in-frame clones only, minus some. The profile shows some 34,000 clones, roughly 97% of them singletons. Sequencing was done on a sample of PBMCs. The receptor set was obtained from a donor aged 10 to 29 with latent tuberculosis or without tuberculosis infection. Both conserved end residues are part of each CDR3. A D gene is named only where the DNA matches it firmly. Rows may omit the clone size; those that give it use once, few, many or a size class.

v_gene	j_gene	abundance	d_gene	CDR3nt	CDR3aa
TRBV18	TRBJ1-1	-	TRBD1	TGTGCCAGCTCCTCCGGACAGGGGAACACTGAAGCTTTCTTT	CASSSGQGNTEAFF
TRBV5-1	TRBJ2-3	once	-	TGCGCCAGCAGCTTGGATCAGGAGCAGTATTTT	CASSLDQEQYF
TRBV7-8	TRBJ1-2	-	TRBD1	TGTGCCAGCAGCTTACAGACAGGGAACCATGGCTACACCTTC	CASSLQTGNHGYTF
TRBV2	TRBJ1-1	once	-	TGTGCCAGCAGCACTCAAAGTATCGAAGCTTTCTTT	CASSTQSIEAFF
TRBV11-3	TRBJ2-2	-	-	TGTGCCAGCAGCTCCGTCGCCGGGGAGCTGTTTTTT	CASSSVAGELFF
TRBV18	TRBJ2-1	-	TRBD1	TGTGCCAGCTCACCTACCCGGGGACAGGGTGGCAATGAGCAGTTCTTC	CASSPTRGQGGNEQFF
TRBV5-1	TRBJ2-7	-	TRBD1	TGCGCCAGCAGCCCGACAGGGGGAAACGAGCAGTACTTC	CASSPTGGNEQYF
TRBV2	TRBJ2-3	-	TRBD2	TGTGCCAGCAGCTCACGACTAGCGGGACGCACAGATACGCAGTATTTT	CASSSRLAGRTDTQYF
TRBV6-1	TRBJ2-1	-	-	TGTGCCAGCAGTGGGACAGTGGGTTCCTACAATGAGCAGTTCTTC	CASSGTVGSYNEQFF
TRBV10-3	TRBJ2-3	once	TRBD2	TGTGCCATCAGTGAGCGGGGGGGCCACACAGATACGCAGTATTTT	CAISERGGHTDTQYF
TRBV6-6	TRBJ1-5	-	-	TGTGCCAGCAGTCCTATGATCAGGGGACGCGATCAGCCCCAGCATTTT	CASSPMIRGRDQPQHF
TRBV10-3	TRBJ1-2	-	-	TGTGCCACCTCAGGCGTAATTAACTATGGCTACACCTTC	CATSGVINYGYTF
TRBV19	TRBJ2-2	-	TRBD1	TGTGCCAGTAGTAGAGACAGGGTTGGGACCGGGGAGCTGTTTTTT	CASSRDRVGTGELFF
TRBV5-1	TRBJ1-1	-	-	TGCGCCAGCAGCCCGTTGGACACCACCAGGAACACTGAAGCTTTCTTT	CASSPLDTTRNTEAFF
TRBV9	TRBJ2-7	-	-	TGTGCCAGCAGCGTAGGTGGGACTCATACCTACGAGCAGTACTTC	CASSVGGTHTYEQYF
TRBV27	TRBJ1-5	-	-	TGTGCCAGCAGTTTACGGGCAAGGGGGGGTCAGCCCCAGCATTTT	CASSLRARGGQPQHF
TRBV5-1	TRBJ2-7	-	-	TGCGCCAGCAGCCCCTTTGAAGGGAGATACGAGCAGTACTTC	CASSPFEGRYEQYF
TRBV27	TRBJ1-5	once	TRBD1	TGTGCCAGCAGTCCAAGGGACAGGGCTAGCAATCAGCCCCAGCATTTT	CASSPRDRASNQPQHF
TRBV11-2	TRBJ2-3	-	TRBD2	TGTGCCAGCAGCTTTACTAGCGGGGATACGCAGTATTTT	CASSFTSGDTQYF
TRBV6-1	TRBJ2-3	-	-	TGTGCCAGCAGTGGGCGGGACCGAGCGACGGGGGCAGATACGCAGTATTTT	CASSGRDRATGADTQYF
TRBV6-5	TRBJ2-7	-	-	TGTGCCAGCAGTTACTCGAGCTCCTACGAGCAGTACTTC	CASSYSSSYEQYF
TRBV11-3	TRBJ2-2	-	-	TGTGCCAGCAGCTCCGGCCAGGGGTCAACGCCGGAGCTGTTTTTT	CASSSGQGSTPELFF
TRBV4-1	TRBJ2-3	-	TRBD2	TGCGCCAGCAGCCATCACCACCGGGGGGGGCCGAAGGGGAATACGCAGTATTTT	CASSHHHRGGPKGNTQYF
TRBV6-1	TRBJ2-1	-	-	TGTGCCAGCAGTTTTCGTACAGAAAGCAATGAGCAGTTCTTC	CASSFRTESNEQFF
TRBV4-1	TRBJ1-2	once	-	TGCGCCAGCAGCCAAGAGTTGGGGACATTGCTCAACTATGGCTACACCTTC	CASSQELGTLLNYGYTF
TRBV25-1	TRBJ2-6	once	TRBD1	TGTGCCAGCACCCCGGACAGGTCTACCACCTCTGGGGCCAACGTCCTGACTTTC	CASTPDRSTTSGANVLTF
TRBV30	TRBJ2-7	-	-	TGTGCCTGGAGTGAGAGCTACGAGCAGTACTTC	CAWSESYEQYF
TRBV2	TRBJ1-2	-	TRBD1	TGTGCCAGCAGTGAAACTGACAGGGCAGGAGGAGGCTACACCTTC	CASSETDRAGGGYTF
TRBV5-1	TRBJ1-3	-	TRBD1	TGCGCCAGCAGCTTGAGCCCAGGGGGGAGCTCTGGAAACACCATATATTTT	CASSLSPGGSSGNTIYF
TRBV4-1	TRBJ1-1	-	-	TGCGCCAGCAGCCAAGTAGACATCAACACTGAAGCTTTCTTT	CASSQVDINTEAFF
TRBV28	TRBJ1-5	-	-	TGTGCCAGCAGTTTCGGGGGGGAGGGCCAGCCCCAGCATTTT	CASSFGGEGQPQHF
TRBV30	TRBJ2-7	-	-	TGTGCCTGGAGTCTAGGGGTCTACGAGCAGTACTTC	CAWSLGVYEQYF
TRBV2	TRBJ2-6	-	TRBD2	TGTGCCAGCGGGGGGGTAGCTGGGGCCAACGTCCTGACTTTC	CASGGVAGANVLTF
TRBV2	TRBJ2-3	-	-	TGTGCCAGCAGTAATGGCAGGGGAACGACAGATACGCAGTATTTT	CASSNGRGTTDTQYF
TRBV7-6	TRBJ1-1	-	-	TGTGCCAGCAGCAGGCAGGTGAACACTGAAGCTTTCTTT	CASSRQVNTEAFF
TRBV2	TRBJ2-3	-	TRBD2	TGTGCCAGCAGTGTGTTAGGCGGGGGGTCAGCAGATACGCAGTATTTT	CASSVLGGGSADTQYF
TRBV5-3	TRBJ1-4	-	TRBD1	TGTGCCAGAAGCCCGGACAGGGGAGGAGAAAAACTGTTTTTT	CARSPDRGGEKLFF
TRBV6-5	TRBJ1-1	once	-	TGTGCCAGCAGTTTCCGACTTGAGGCCGAAGCTTTCTTT	CASSFRLEAEAFF
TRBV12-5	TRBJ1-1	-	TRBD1	TGTGCTAGTGGTTTAGTAATCGGCAGGGGGCCTATTGAGGATGAAGCTTTCTTT	CASGLVIGRGPIEDEAFF
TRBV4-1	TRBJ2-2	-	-	TGCGCCAGCAGCCAAGGGTCTTTCCCAGGGACCGGGGAGCTGTTTTTT	CASSQGSFPGTGELFF
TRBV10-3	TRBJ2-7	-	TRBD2	TGTGCCATCAGTGAGTCGAGGCAGCGAGCGGGGGGCCCCTACGAGCAGTACTTC	CAISESRQRAGGPYEQYF
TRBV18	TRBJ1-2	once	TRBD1	TGTGCCAGCTCACCAGGGACAGGGGGCACCTATGGCTACACCTTC	CASSPGTGGTYGYTF
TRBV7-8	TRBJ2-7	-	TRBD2	TGTGCCAGCAGCTGGGGACTAGCGGGAGGGCCAATGGCCCACGAGCAGTACTTC	CASSWGLAGGPMAHEQYF
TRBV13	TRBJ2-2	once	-	TGTGCCAGCAGACCTCGGGGTGACACCGGGGAGCTGTTTTTT	CASRPRGDTGELFF
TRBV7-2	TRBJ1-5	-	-	TGTGCCAGCAGCTCCCCGGGCAATCAGCCCCAGCATTTT	CASSSPGNQPQHF